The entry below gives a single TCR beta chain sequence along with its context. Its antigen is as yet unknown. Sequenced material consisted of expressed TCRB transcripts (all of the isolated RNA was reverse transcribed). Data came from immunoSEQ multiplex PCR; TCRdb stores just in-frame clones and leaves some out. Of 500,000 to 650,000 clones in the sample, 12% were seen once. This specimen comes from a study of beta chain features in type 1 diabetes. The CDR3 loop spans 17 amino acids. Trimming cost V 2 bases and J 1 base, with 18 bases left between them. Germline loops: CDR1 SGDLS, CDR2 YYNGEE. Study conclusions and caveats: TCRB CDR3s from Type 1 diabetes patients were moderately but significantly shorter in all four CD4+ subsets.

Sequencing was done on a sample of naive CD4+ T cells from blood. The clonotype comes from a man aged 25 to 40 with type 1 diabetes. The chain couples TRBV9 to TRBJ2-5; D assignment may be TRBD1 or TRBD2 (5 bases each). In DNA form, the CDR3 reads TGTGCCAGCAGCGTTGAACCGGGACGGCCGTCCCAAGAGACCCAGTACTTC. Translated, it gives CASSVEPGRPSQETQYF.